Below, 5 T cell receptor beta chains from the same sample are listed, as sequenced in a study of metastatic and nonmetastatic thyroid tumors. TCRdb re-analyzed the PCR reads through MiXCR. Here the sample spans about 5,000 clones, around 19% being singletons. Treatment of any kind had been given to no patient before thyroid surgery. Sample: adjacent normal tissue. These TCRs come from a male donor with papillary thyroid cancer or a benign thyroid nodule (not recorded which). Some clones in this sample may be carry-over from other donors' samples.

This clone is medium-sized in the sample. This sequence joins TRBV5-1 and TRBJ1-2; the match to TRBD1 covers 7 bases. V gave up 4 bases and J gave up 0 bases; unmatched junction bases: 6. CDR3 size: 15 residues. Germline CDR1 SGHRS, CDR2 YFSETQ. DNA for the CDR3: TGCGCCAGCAGCCCGTGGACAGGCTCTAACTATGGCTACACCTTC. It is translated as CASSPWTGSNYGYTF. Using reference TRBV5-1 and TRBJ1-2 for the parts outside the CDR3, the full variable domain is KAGVTQTPRYLIKTRGQQVTLSCSPISGHRSVSWYQQTPGQGLQFLFEYFSETQRNKGNFPGRFSGRQFSNSRSEMNVSTLELGDSALYLCASSPWTGSNYGYTFGSGTRLTVV.

Judged by abundance, this clone is medium-sized. This chain uses TRBV9 with TRBJ2-2; D not resolved. The CDR3 is 16 residues long. The germline V and J ends were trimmed by 4 bases and 4 bases, with 17 bases remaining between them. Germline V gene data show CDR1 as SGDLS and CDR2 as YYNGEE. The CDR3, as DNA: TGTGCCAGCAGCCCAGGTAGGGCAGCTGGCACCGGGGAGCTGTTTTTT. Translation: CASSPGRAAGTGELFF.

The rearrangement uses TRBV27 and TRBJ2-2, with 8 nucleotides matching TRBD2. Germline V lookup: CDR1 MNHEY, CDR2 SMNVEV (reference sequence). The CDR3 length is 14 residues. V trimming: 5 bases; J trimming: 7 bases; junction bases outside the gene matches: 6. CDR3 sequence (DNA): TGTGCCAGCAGTACGGCGGGGGGTAACGGGGAGCTGTTTTTT. Protein product: CASSTAGGNGELFF.

The chain carries TRBV6-1 and TRBJ2-5; D is perhaps TRBD1 (5 bases). The CDR3 is 13 residues long. Trimming stripped 5 bases from V and 5 bases from J, with 12 bases between. Germline V lookup: CDR1 MNHNS, CDR2 SASEGT. CDR3 DNA sequence: TGTGCCAGCAGTAAGACAGACATTGAGACCCAGTACTTC. Protein sequence: CASSKTDIETQYF.

Only a few counts were recorded for this clone. This sequence joins TRBV12-3 or TRBV12-4 and TRBJ1-2; TRBD1 might be the D (5 bases). The ends were cut back, 5 bases at V and 7 bases at J, with 17 bases in the middle. The CDR3 is 14 amino acids. CDR3 nucleotide sequence: TGTGCCAGCAGTACGGGGCAGGGAACGGCTGGCTACACCTTC. The encoded protein is CASSTGQGTAGYTF.